One sample yielded the 20 T cell receptor beta chains listed below, sequenced in a study of low-dose radiotherapy and immunotherapy resistance in tumors. Time point specified: after trial treatment. Treatment noted: LDRT plus nivolumab, ipilimumab, low-dose cyclophosphamide and aspirin (RACIN trial). TRAV and TRBV primers primed cDNA for both TCRalpha and TCRbeta. Using a constant-region primer together with a V-primer adapter, TCRs were subjected to 15 to 25 PCR cycles of amplification. TCRdb reprocessed the reads with MiXCR, giving one entry per CDR3 protein. This repertoire shows approximately 100,000 distinct CDR3 sequences, 20% found once; its top ten account for roughly 4.3%. The specimen was PBMCs, collected after low-dose radiotherapy plus immunotherapy. The receptors were gathered from a male donor with prostate cancer.

The V call is TRBV6-1, the J call TRBJ2-7; D gene uncertain. The CDR3 totals 17 residues. Trimming took off 2 bases at V and 4 bases at J, with 21 bases between the two ends. CDR1 is MNHNS and CDR2 is SASEGT in the germline V gene. CDR3: CASSESFGQVYPYEQYF. The CDR3 region has the DNA TGTGCCAGCAGTGAATCTTTCGGTCAGGTTTACCCGTACGAGCAGTACTTC.

In this sample, this clonotype turned up many times. The gene calls are TRBV12-3 or TRBV12-4 and TRBJ2-2, with 7 bases aligning to TRBD1. This CDR3 region has 13 residues. V was pared by 5 bases and J by 6 bases, with 3 bases of the junction left unmatched. Here the CDR3 reads CASSNRGPGELFF. The DNA for the CDR3 is TGTGCCAGCAGTAACAGGGGCCCCGGGGAGCTGTTTTTT.

J is TRBJ2-3 and V is TRBV2; 7 bases line up with TRBD2. The V gene end was trimmed by 6 bases and the J gene end by 2 bases; junction bases not matched to a gene: 2. CDR3 length equals 13 residues. The germline CDR1 and CDR2 sequences are SNHLY and FYNNEI. CDR3 sequence: CASRLADTDTQYF. The CDR3 DNA follows: TGTGCCAGCAGGCTAGCGGACACAGATACGCAGTATTTT. Variable domain in full (rest from reference TRBV2 and TRBJ2-3): EPEVTQTPSHQVTQMGQEVILRCVPISNHLYFYWYRQILGQKVEFLVSFYNNEISEKSEIFDDQFSVERPDGSNFTLKIRSTKLEDSAMYFCASRLADTDTQYFGPGTRLTVL.

This clonotype was detected ten times or more. J is TRBJ2-5 and V is TRBV20-1; 9 bases align to TRBD2. V lost 5 bases, J lost 4 bases, and 11 bases stayed unmatched. CDR1 and CDR2 (germline): DFQATT, SNEGSKA (reference sequence). The CDR3 contains 15 residues. The CDR3 loop is CSAPPTSGRGETQYF. The CDR3, as DNA: TGCAGTGCTCCACCGACTAGCGGACGGGGAGAGACCCAGTACTTC.

V is TRBV20-1 and J is TRBJ2-5; TRBD2 agrees at 10 bases. The CDR3 runs to 14 residues. Germline V lookup: CDR1 DFQATT, CDR2 SNEGSKA (reference sequence). V lost 6 bases, J lost 3 bases, and 7 bases stayed unmatched. CDR3 protein: CSATAGTSEETQYF. The CDR3 region has the DNA TGCAGTGCAACCGCCGGGACTAGCGAAGAGACCCAGTACTTC.

This clonotype was seen many times. The V call is TRBV9, the J call TRBJ2-6, with 8 bases identical to TRBD1. Per germline, CDR1 SGDLS and CDR2 YYNGEE. V was pared by 0 bases and J by 2 bases, with 4 bases of the junction left unmatched. The length of the CDR3 is 17 residues. The CDR3 nucleotides are TGTGCCAGCAGCGTAGCTACGACAGGGGCTGGGGCCAACGTCCTGACTTTC. Translated, it gives CASSVATTGAGANVLTF.

The gene calls are TRBV7-2 and TRBJ2-1; 7 positions match TRBD2. The CDR3 has 15 amino acids. CDR1 is SGHTA and CDR2 is FQGNSA in the germline V gene. V shed 8 bases, J shed 4 bases, and the junction held 11 bases outside the gene matches. In nucleotides, the CDR3 is TGTGCCAGCGGATACTCGGGTAGCGGGTACAATGAGCAGTTCTTC. This gives the protein CASGYSGSGYNEQFF.

The table lists this clonotype with many counts. The chain carries TRBV20-1 and TRBJ1-6; 7 bases align to TRBD1. From germline, CDR1 is DFQATT and CDR2 SNEGSKA (reference sequence). J lost 13 bases, V lost 5 bases, and 11 bases had no gene match. This CDR3 is 13 amino acids long. CDR3 amino acids: CSAQPTGQSPLHF. Written as DNA, the CDR3 is TGCAGTGCTCAACCGACGGGACAGTCCCCCCTCCACTTT.

The table lists this clonotype with a few counts. This chain joins TRBV18 and TRBJ2-7, with D possibly TRBD1 on 6 matching bases. Germline CDR1 reads KGHSH; CDR2 reads LQKENI. The V end lost 3 bases, the J end lost 0 bases, and 9 bases lay between the germline ends. The CDR3 contains 14 residues. DNA of the CDR3: TGTGCCAGCTCACCCAGGGACAACTCCTACGAGCAGTACTTC. Protein: CASSPRDNSYEQYF.

Remarks on this clonotype: With a far larger clone one base away, a read error is the likely cause. The gene calls are TRBV13 and TRBJ2-5; D may be TRBD1 or TRBD2 (5 bases each). The CDR3 extends over 15 amino acids. CDR1 is PRHDT, CDR2 FYEKMQ, per germline (reference sequence). The CDR3 reads CASSEHRDAQGTQYF. In DNA, the CDR3 is TGTGCCAGCAGTGAGCACCGGGACGCGCAAGGGACCCAGTACTTC.

On this clonotype itself: A junction boundary mismatches the germline segment, possibly from a read error. This chain joins TRBV12-3 or TRBV12-4 and TRBJ2-1; D perhaps matches TRBD2 (6 bases). The CDR3 consists of 15 residues. CDR3 sequence (DNA): TGTGCCAGCAGTTTCGACGGGAGACCCTACAATGAGCAGTTTTTC. It encodes CASSFDGRPYNEQFF.

Concerning this clonotype itself: This is likely an artifact of a read error, given a far larger clone one base away. CDR3 sequence reads: CASRNSGGAVDEQFF. CDR3 nucleotide sequence: TGTGCCAGCAGAAATAGCGGGGGGGCCGTAGACGAGCAGTTCTTC. J is TRBJ2-1 and V is TRBV3-1; 11 nucleotides align to TRBD2. The CDR3 is 15 residues long. The V gene end was trimmed by 6 bases and the J gene end by 10 bases; junction bases not matched to a gene: 11. The germline gives CDR1 LGHDT, CDR2 YNNKEL (reference sequence).

This clonotype was detected many times. The rearrangement links TRBV6-5 to TRBJ2-2; 12 bases line up with TRBD1. CDR3 length equals 15 residues. V was clipped by 5 bases and J by 7 bases; unmatched bases: 5. Germline loops: CDR1 MNHEY, CDR2 SVGAGI. In DNA, the CDR3 is TGTGCCAGCAGTCCCGGGACAGGGGGCATCGGGGAGCTGTTTTTT. Protein: CASSPGTGGIGELFF.

Many counts were recorded for this clonotype. The V and J genes are TRBV6-2 or TRBV6-3 and TRBJ2-1, with TRBD2 identical over 9 bases. Germline V CDR1 and CDR2: MNHEY, SVGEGT. Trimming cost V 0 bases and J 6 bases; bases outside gene matches: 3. The CDR3 is 15 amino acids. The CDR3 region has the DNA TGTGCCAGCAGTTACTCGGGGACTAGCCTCAATGAGCAGTTCTTC. Amino acids: CASSYSGTSLNEQFF.

Regarding this clonotype: Since a far larger clone is one base different, this is likely a read error. The J gene is TRBJ2-2, the V gene TRBV4-1; D is ambiguous. Per germline, CDR1 MGHRA and CDR2 YSYEKL. This CDR3 is 15 amino acids long. The CDR3 sequence: CVSSPPHYSTGELFF. In DNA form, the CDR3 reads TGTGTCAGCAGCCCGCCCCACTACTCCACCGGGGAGCTGTTTTTT.

This clonotype was recorded at least ten times. This chain uses TRBV15 with TRBJ2-2, with 15 bases that match TRBD2. Germline V gene data show CDR1 as LNHNV and CDR2 as YYDKDF (reference sequence). Trimming took 2 bases from V and 7 from J; bases not matched to a gene: 5. There are 17 residues in the CDR3. The CDR3 bases are TGTGCCACCAGCAGAAATGGACTAGCGGGGGGGGGCGGGGAGCTGTTTTTT. Protein product: CATSRNGLAGGGGELFF.

The sample holds many counts of this clonotype. CDR3 coding DNA: TGTGCCAGTAGTATACAGGGCTTTTCGGGGGCAACTAATGAAAAACTGTTTTTT. The encoded protein is CASSIQGFSGATNEKLFF. V is TRBV19 and J is TRBJ1-4; the D gene is possibly TRBD1 (5 bases). The germline V gene has CDR1 LNHDA and CDR2 SQIVND (reference sequence). This CDR3 contains 18 residues. Between the trimmed V and J ends, which lost 2 bases and 0 bases, there was a span of 16 bases.

This clonotype was seen repeatedly, ten times or more. This rearrangement joins TRBV2 to TRBJ2-1; 9 positions match TRBD1. V lost 5 bases to trimming and J lost 3 bases; unmatched junction nucleotides: 5. The CDR3 length is 15 residues. The germline V gene has CDR1 SNHLY and CDR2 FYNNEI. Here the CDR3 reads CASSSGQGHYNEQFF. In nucleotides, the CDR3 is TGTGCCAGCAGTAGCGGACAGGGGCACTACAATGAGCAGTTCTTC.

There are many counts of this clonotype. V usage is TRBV5-6 and J usage is TRBJ2-7; D may be TRBD1 or TRBD2 (5 bases each). Trimming removed 6 bases from V and 3 bases from J, with 16 bases in between. From germline, CDR1 is SGHDT and CDR2 YYEEEE. CDR3 length: 14 residues. The CDR3 bases are TGTGCCAGCAAATCCCGGGACGCATACTACGAGCAGTACTTC. This encodes CASKSRDAYYEQYF.

The sample holds many counts of this clonotype. The rearrangement links TRBV29-1 to TRBJ2-1, with D tentatively TRBD1 or TRBD2 (5 bases each). The CDR3 runs 12 residues. V shed 1 base and J shed 7 bases, with 8 bases lying between them. Germline V lookup: CDR1 SQVTM, CDR2 ANQGSEA. The CDR3 nucleotides are TGCAGCGTTGAAGTCGAGGGGAATGAGCAGTTCTTC. Protein product: CSVEVEGNEQFF.